The text below deals with one T cell receptor (beta chain). The entry originates in a study of CD8 T cells in Susac syndrome. TCR beta sequencing covered blood CD8+ and CD4+ T cells. cDNA came from approximately 0.5 to 1 ug RNA primed by random hexamers. Across 54 Vbeta and 13 Jbeta, immunoSEQ multiplex PCR amplified TCR beta CDR3. Via MiXCR, TCRdb re-called the immunoSEQ multiplex PCR reads, giving one row per CDR3 protein. The data contain some 190,000 distinct CDR3 sequences, 93% of them singletons. Sequencing was carried out using CD4+ T cells from PBMCs. The TCR was taken from a human donor in good health.

This CDR3 is CSAGRTTPLHF. CDR3 DNA: TGCAGTGCCGGTCGGACTACACCCCTCCACTTT. The J gene is TRBJ1-6, the V gene TRBV20-1; D uncertain. The V gene's germline CDR1 is DFQATT and CDR2 SNEGSKA (reference sequence). This CDR3 comprises 11 residues. V lost 6 bases to trimming and J lost 11 bases, with 11 bases between them.